Sequencing of this T cell receptor beta chain was carried out in a study of T cell responses to AZD1222 COVID-19 vaccine. As for the study in general: The study pooled second doses at about 4 or about 12 weeks.

Generated by immunoSEQ multiplex PCR, the TCRdb table keeps only in-frame clones and is missing some. The profile shows approximately 60,000 clones, approximately 86% of them singletons. Points from the study as a whole: The donor cohort was predominantly white British with a female majority, and clonal diversity may have been underestimated. Spike-specific TCR breadth and depth went up after people got two AZD1222 doses. Spike was spanned by vaccine-associated CD4 TCRs, with dominance at 160-218 and 743-854.

To note about this clone: Its matching antigen is unknown. The sample contains more than one DNA sequence encoding this CDR3.

J gave up 5 bases and V 5 bases, and 7 bases lay outside the gene matches. The germline CDR1 and CDR2 sequences are MNHEY and SMNVEV (reference sequence). The CDR3 consists of 15 residues. The rearrangement uses TRBV27 and TRBJ1-2, with 11 bases lining up with TRBD1. This TCR was recovered from an adult in good health. Sequenced material: peripheral blood, taken on day 0 of AZD1222 vaccination. The CDR3 nucleotides are TGTGCCAGCAGTCCCGGGACAGGGGGTCCATATGGCTACACCTTC. The encoded protein is CASSPGTGGPYGYTF.